The sequence of this T cell receptor beta chain was determined in a study of shared clonotypes between healthy human individuals. General study results and limits: Sampling was confined to blood; repertoires within tissues likely differ.

Genomic DNA of every subset was divided equally among multiple immunoSEQ plates. Study processing details: ImmunoSEQ yielded junction-only sequences lacking quality scores, so filtering differed. The protocol was immunoSEQ multiplex PCR, while the TCRdb copy is restricted to in-frame clones and leaves out a portion. That table gives V, J and clone size, and the DNA gave D and trimming. The sample includes about 510,000 clones, about three quarters of them seen just once. The CDR3 contains 15 residues. The germline V gene encodes CDR1 LGHNA and CDR2 YSLEER. Trimming took 3 bases from V and 4 from J, leaving 16 bases between them. On this clone: Its antigen is not known.

The receptor was derived from a woman aged 40 to 50 in good health. Some clones in this sample may be carry-over from other donors' samples. Sequenced material: PBMCs. This sequence joins TRBV4-3 and TRBJ2-7, with a possible D match to TRBD2 (7 bases). Here the CDR3 DNA reads TGCGCCAGCAGCCACCAAAACAGGGAGGGTTACGAGCAGTACTTC. It translates to CASSHQNREGYEQYF.